A single sample gave rise to the 4 T cell receptor beta chains below, sequenced in a study of blood T cell repertoires in COVID-19 (dated by TCRdb to about 2020). Receptors were amplified or captured by the immunoSEQ multiplex PCR assay. TCRdb mirrors the immuneACCESS table, restricted to in-frame sequences. Some clones are absent from its copies; in checked studies, under half trace to an unresolved V gene, and the reason for the others is unknown. The sample profile shows some 61,000 clones; about 88% of them were found once. Around 1.6% of the sample comes from the top ten. The source material was peripheral blood. These receptors were taken from a man in his 60s with acute or convalescent COVID-19.

CDR3: CASREVFSTPQHF. In DNA form, the CDR3 reads TGTGCCAGCCGGGAGGTGTTCTCTACGCCCCAGCATTTT. V is TRBV27 and J is TRBJ1-5; D ambiguous. The CDR3 runs 13 residues. Germline CDR1 is MNHEY and CDR2 is SMNVEV (reference sequence). V shed 8 bases and J shed 9 bases, with 17 bases lying between them.

This chain joins TRBV15 and TRBJ1-4, with a weak D call TRBD1 (6 bases). Between the trimmed V and J ends, which lost 8 bases and 4 bases, there was a span of 11 bases. CDR1 and CDR2 from the germline V gene are LNHNV and YYDKDF (reference sequence). The CDR3 covers 13 residues. CDR3 in amino acids: CATQRQDNEKLFF. As DNA, the CDR3 is TGTGCCACCCAGAGACAGGATAATGAAAAACTGTTTTTT.

This chain connects TRBV6-5 to TRBJ1-5, with D tentatively TRBD1 (5 bases). The CDR3 spans 14 residues. The V and J ends lost 2 bases and 3 bases respectively, with 8 bases between them. Germline-derived CDR1 and CDR2 are MNHEY and SVGAGI. CDR3 DNA sequence: TGTGCCAGCAGTTACAGGGGCAACAATCAGCCCCAGCATTTT. Amino acid sequence: CASSYRGNNQPQHF.

The genes are TRBV19 and TRBJ1-5, with 9 bases fitting TRBD1. The germline CDR1 and CDR2 sequences are LNHDA and SQIVND (reference sequence). The CDR3 totals 16 residues. After removal of 3 bases from V and 7 bases from J, the junction contained 10 bases not matched to a gene. The CDR3 bases are TGTGCCAGTAGTATCCGGCACAGGGGGCTTGAGCAGCCCCAGCATTTT. Its protein product is CASSIRHRGLEQPQHF.